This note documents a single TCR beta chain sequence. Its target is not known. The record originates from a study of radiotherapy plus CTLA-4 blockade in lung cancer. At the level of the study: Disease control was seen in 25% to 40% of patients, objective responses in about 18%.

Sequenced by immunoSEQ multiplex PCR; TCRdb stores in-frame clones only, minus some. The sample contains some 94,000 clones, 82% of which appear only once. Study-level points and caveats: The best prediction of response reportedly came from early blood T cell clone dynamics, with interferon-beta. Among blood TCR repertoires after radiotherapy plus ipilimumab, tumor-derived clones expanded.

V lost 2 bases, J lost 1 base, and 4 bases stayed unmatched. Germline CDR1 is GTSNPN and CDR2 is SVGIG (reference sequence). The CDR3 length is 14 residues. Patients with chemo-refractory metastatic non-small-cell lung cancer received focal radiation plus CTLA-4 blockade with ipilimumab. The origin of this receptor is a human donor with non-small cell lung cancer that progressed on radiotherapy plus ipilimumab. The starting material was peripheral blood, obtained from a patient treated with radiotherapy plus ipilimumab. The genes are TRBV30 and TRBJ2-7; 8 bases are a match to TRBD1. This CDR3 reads CAWSPGGFSYEQYV. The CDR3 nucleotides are TGTGCCTGGAGTCCAGGGGGCTTTTCCTACGAGCAGTACGTC.